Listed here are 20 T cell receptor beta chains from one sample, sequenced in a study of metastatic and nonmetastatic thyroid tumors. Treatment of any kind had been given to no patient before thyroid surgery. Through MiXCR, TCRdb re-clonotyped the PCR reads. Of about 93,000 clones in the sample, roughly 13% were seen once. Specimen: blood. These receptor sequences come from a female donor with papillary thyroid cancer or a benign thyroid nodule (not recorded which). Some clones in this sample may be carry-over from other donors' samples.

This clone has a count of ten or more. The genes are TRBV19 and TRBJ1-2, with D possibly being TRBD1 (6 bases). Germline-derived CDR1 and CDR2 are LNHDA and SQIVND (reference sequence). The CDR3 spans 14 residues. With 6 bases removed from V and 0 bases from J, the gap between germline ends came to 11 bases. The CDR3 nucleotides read TGTGCCAGTAGACAGGGACCGTCTAACTATGGCTACACCTTC. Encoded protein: CASRQGPSNYGYTF.

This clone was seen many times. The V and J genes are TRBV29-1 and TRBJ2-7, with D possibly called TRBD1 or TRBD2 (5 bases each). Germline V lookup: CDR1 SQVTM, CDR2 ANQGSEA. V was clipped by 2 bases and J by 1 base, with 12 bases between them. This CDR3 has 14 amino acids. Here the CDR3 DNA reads TGCAGCGTTGAATTGGGGGAATTGTCCTACGAGCAGTACTTC. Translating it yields CSVELGELSYEQYF.

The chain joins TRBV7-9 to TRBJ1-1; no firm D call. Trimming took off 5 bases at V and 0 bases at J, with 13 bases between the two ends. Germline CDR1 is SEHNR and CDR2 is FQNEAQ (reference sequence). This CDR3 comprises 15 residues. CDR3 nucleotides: TGTGCCAGCAGCAGCATGAGAGGAATGAACACTGAAGCTTTCTTT. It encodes CASSSMRGMNTEAFF.

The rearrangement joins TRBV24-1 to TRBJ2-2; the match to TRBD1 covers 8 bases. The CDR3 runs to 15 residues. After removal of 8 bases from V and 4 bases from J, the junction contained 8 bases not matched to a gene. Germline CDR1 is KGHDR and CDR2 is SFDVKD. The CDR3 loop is CATTPGGSTTGELFF. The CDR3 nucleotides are TGTGCCACCACGCCAGGGGGCTCCACCACCGGGGAGCTGTTTTTT.

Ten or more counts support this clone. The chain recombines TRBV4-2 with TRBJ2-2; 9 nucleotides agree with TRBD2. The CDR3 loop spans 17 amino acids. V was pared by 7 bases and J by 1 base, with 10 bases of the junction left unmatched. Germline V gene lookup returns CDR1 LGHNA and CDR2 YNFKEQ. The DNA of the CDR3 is TGTGCCAGCAACCAGATGCTGACTAGCGGGAACACCGGGGAGCTGTTTTTT. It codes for CASNQMLTSGNTGELFF.

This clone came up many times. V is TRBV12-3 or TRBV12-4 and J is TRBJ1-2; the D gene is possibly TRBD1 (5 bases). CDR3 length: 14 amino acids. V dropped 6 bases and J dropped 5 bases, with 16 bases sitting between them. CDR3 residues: CASREQDLLYGYTF. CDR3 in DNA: TGTGCCAGCAGGGAACAGGATTTGCTATATGGCTACACCTTC.

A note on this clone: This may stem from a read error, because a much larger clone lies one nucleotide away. CDR3 sequence: CASSSGGGETKYF. CDR3 coding DNA: TGTGCCAGCAGCTCAGGGGGCGGGGAGACCAAGTACTTC. The V gene is TRBV5-5, the J gene TRBJ2-5, with 8 bases identical to TRBD1. CDR1 is SGHKS and CDR2 is YYEKEE in the germline V gene (reference sequence). The CDR3 has 13 amino acids.

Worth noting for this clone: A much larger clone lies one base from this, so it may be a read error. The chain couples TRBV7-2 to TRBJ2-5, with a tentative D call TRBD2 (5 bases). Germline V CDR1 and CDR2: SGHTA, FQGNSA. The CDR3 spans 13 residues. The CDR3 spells CASSPLGEEAQYF. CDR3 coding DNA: TGTGCCAGCAGCCCCCTCGGGGAAGAGGCCCAGTACTTC.

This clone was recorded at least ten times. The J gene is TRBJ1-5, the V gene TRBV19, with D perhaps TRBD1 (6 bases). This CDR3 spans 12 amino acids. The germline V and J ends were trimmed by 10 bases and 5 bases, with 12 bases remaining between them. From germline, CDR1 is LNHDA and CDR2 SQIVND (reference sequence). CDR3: CATSGEDQPQHF. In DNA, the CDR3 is TGTGCCACCTCAGGGGAGGATCAGCCCCAGCATTTT.

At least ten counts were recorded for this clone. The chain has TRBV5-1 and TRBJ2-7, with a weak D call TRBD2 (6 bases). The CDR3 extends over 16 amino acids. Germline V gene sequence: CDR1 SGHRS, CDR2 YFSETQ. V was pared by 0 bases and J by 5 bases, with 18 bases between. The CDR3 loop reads CASSLGGTGVIDEQYF. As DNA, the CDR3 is TGCGCCAGCAGCTTGGGTGGGACGGGAGTTATCGACGAGCAGTACTTC.

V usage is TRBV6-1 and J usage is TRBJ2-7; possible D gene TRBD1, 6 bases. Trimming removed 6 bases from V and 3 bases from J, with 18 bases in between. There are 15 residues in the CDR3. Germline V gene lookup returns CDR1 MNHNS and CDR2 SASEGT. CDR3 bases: TGTGCCAGCAGACGAGGACAGCTATGGGGCTACGAGCAGTACTTC. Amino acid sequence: CASRRGQLWGYEQYF.

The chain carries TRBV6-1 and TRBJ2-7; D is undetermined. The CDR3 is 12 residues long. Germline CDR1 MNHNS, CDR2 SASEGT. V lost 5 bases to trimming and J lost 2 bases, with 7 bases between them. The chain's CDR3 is CASSRFPYEQYF. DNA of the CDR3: TGTGCCAGCAGTCGGTTTCCCTACGAGCAGTACTTC.

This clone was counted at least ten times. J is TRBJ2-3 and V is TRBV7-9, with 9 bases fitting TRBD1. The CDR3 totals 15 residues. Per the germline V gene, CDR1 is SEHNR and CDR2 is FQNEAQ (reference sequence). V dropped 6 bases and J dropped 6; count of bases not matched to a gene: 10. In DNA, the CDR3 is TGTGCCAGCAGGTCCGACAGGGGGATACACGATACGCAGTATTTT. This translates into CASRSDRGIHDTQYF.

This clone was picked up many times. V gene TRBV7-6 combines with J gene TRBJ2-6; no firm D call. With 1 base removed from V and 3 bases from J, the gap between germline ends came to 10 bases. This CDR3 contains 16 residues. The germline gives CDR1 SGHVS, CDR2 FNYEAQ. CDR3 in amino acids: CASSLDRANGANVLTF. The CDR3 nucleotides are TGTGCCAGCAGCTTAGACCGGGCTAATGGGGCCAACGTCCTGACTTTC.

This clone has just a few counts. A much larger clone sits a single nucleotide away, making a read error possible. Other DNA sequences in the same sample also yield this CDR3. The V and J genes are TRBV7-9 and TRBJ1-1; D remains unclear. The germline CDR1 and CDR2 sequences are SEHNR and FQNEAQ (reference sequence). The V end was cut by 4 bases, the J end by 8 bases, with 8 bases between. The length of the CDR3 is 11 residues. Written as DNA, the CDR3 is TGTGCCAGCAGCTCTAAGTCGGAAGCTTTCTTT. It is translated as CASSSKSEAFF.

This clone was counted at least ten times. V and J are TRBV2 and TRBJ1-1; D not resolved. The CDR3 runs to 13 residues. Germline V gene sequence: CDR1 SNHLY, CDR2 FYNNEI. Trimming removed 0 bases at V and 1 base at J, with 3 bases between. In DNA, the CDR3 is TGTGCCAGCAGTGAAGCGGCGAACACTGAAGCTTTCTTT. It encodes CASSEAANTEAFF.

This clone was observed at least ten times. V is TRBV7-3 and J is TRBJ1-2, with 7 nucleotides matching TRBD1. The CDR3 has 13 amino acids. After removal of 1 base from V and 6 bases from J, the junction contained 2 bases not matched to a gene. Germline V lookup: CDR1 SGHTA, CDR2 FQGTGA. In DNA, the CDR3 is TGTGCCAGCAGCTTAAACAGGGGAGATGGCTACACCTTC. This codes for CASSLNRGDGYTF.

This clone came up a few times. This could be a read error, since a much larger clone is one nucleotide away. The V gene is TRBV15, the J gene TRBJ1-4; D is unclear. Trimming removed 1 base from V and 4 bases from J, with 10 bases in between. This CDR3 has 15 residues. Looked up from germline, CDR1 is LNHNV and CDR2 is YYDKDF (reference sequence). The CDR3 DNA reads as TGTGCCACCAGCAGAGCCATAAAGGGTAATGAAAAACTGTTTTTT. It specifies CATSRAIKGNEKLFF. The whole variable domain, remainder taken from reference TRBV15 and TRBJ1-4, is DAMVIQNPRYQVTQFGKPVTLSCSQTLNHNVMYWYQQKSSQAPKLLFHYYDKDFNNEADTPDNFQSRRPNTSFCFLDIRSPGLGDTAMYLCATSRAIKGNEKLFFGSGTQLSVL.

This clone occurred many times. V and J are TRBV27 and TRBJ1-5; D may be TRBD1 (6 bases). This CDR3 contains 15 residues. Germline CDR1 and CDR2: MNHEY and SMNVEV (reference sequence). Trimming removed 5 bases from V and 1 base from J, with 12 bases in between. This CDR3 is CASSPGGGSNQPQHF. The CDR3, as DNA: TGTGCCAGCAGTCCCGGGGGCGGCAGCAATCAGCCCCAGCATTTT.

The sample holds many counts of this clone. The CDR3 coding sequence is TGTGCCAGTAGTATAGATCCCGGGACTAGCGGGATAAATGAGCAGTTCTTC. As protein: CASSIDPGTSGINEQFF. The V and J genes are TRBV19 and TRBJ2-1; the match to TRBD2 covers 13 bases. CDR1 LNHDA and CDR2 SQIVND come from the germline V gene (reference sequence). The V gene end was trimmed by 0 bases and the J gene end by 7 bases; junction bases not matched to a gene: 6. This CDR3 contains 17 residues.